The T cell receptor beta chain under discussion was sequenced for a study of monozygotic twins with inflammatory bowel disease. CDR1 and CDR2 from the germline V gene are DFQATT and SNEGSKA (reference sequence). The CDR3 length is 13 residues. Researchers used about 3,500 ng of total RNA for each TCR library. After re-calling the 5' RACE reads, TCRdb lists one entry per CDR3 protein, DNA absent. Listed are around 97,000 distinct CDR3 sequences; approximately 2% falls within the top ten. Sequences were obtained from blood. The sequence came from a human donor with ulcerative colitis or Crohn's disease, or a healthy co-twin of an affected twin (not recorded which). The V and J genes are TRBV20-1 and TRBJ1-6. This CDR3 reads CSASLSLDSPLHF.